A single sample gave rise to the 8 T cell receptor beta chains below, sequenced in a study of identical twins. TCRdb re-derived calls from the 5' RACE reads in MiXCR, one entry per CDR3 protein. The table has hundreds of thousands of distinct CDR3 sequences, approximately 13% seen once. These data were also reused for a study on yellow fever vaccine responses in identical twins.

Sequenced input: PBMCs. The source is a woman in her late teens or twenties in good health.

This clonotype was counted many times. The V gene is TRBV7-9, the J gene TRBJ1-1; D remains unclear. Germline assignment: CDR1 SEHNR and CDR2 FQNEAQ (reference sequence). V lost 4 bases, J lost 0 bases, and 6 bases lay in between. This CDR3 has 13 residues. The CDR3: CASSSKLNTEAFF. As DNA, the CDR3 is TGTGCCAGCAGCTCTAAGCTGAACACTGAAGCTTTCTTT.

In its sample, this clonotype was seen many times. This chain uses TRBV11-2 with TRBJ2-3, with a possible D match to TRBD1 (6 bases). CDR3 length: 11 amino acids. Germline CDR1 and CDR2: SGHAT and FQNNGV. The V and J ends lost 6 bases and 5 bases respectively, with 6 bases between them. The CDR3 here is CASRQGDTQYF. The CDR3 DNA reads TGTGCCAGCAGACAGGGAGATACGCAGTATTTT.

The CDR3 coding sequence is TGTGCCATCAGAAAAGACGGGTCTAGCGTTGGTAGTGGCTACACCTTC. It yields the protein CAIRKDGSSVGSGYTF. The chain carries TRBV10-3 and TRBJ1-2; D gene unclear. Germline V gene lookup returns CDR1 ENHRY and CDR2 SYGVKD. This CDR3 is built from 16 residues. The V and J ends lost 6 bases and 7 bases respectively, with 24 bases between them.

In nucleotides, the CDR3 is TGTGCCAGCAGTTTGACAGGGGAGACCAATGAGCAGTTCTTC. The encoded protein is CASSLTGETNEQFF. The rearrangement links TRBV28 to TRBJ2-1; 8 bases agree with TRBD1. The CDR3 loop spans 14 amino acids. Losses at the gene ends were 3 bases for V and 6 bases for J; bases not matched to a gene: 4. Germline V CDR1 and CDR2: MDHEN, SYDVKM.

This clonotype has only a few counts. The rearrangement joins TRBV25-1 to TRBJ2-1, with 10 bases that match TRBD2. V was clipped by 5 bases and J by 5 bases; unmatched bases: 21. Germline loops: CDR1 MGHDK, CDR2 SYGVNS. The CDR3 runs to 20 residues. CDR3 coding DNA: TGTGCCAGCAGTCCCTATACTCCCACCCTACTAGCGGGACCAAACAATGAGCAGTTCTTC. It specifies CASSPYTPTLLAGPNNEQFF.

The table lists this clonotype with a few counts. At one of its ends the junction is not consistent with the germline gene, which may arise from a read error. V usage is TRBV12-3 or TRBV12-4 and J usage is TRBJ2-2; D might be TRBD2 (6 bases). The CDR3 is made up of 16 amino acids. In DNA form, the CDR3 reads TGTGCCAGCAGTCTAGCGCCCAGAAGGGTGACCGGGGAGCTGTTTTTT. This encodes CASSLAPRRVTGELFF.

This clonotype was found a few times. V and J are TRBV6-1 and TRBJ2-7, with TRBD2 identical over 14 bases. Per the germline V gene, CDR1 is MNHNS and CDR2 is SASEGT. The CDR3 length is 17 residues. V was clipped by 4 bases and J by 0 bases; unmatched bases: 5. The CDR3 DNA reads TGTGCCAGCAGTGGTGGGACTAGCGGGAGAAGCTCCTACGAGCAGTACGTC. This sequence encodes CASSGGTSGRSSYEQYV.

A few counts support this clonotype. V is TRBV6-1 and J is TRBJ2-2; 11 nucleotides line up with TRBD1. CDR3 length: 15 amino acids. The junction had 1 base not matched to a gene; V was cut back by 6 bases and J by 1 base. Germline CDR1 reads MNHNS; CDR2 reads SASEGT. CDR3 sequence (DNA): TGTGCCAGCAGGGACAGGGGGCAGAACACCGGGGAGCTGTTTTTT. Protein: CASRDRGQNTGELFF.